The 17 T cell receptor beta chains below were found in one sample sequenced in a study of T cell responses to AZD1222 COVID-19 vaccine. Sequencing used immunoSEQ multiplex PCR; TCRdb keeps in-frame clones, though not all of them. The table lists 200,000 to 300,000 clones, just over 90% of them singletons. This material consisted of peripheral blood, taken on day 0 of AZD1222 vaccination. These receptor sequences come from an adult in good health.

This chain connects TRBV7-9 to TRBJ1-5; 7 bases line up with TRBD1. The J segment lost 4 bases and the V segment lost 5 bases, leaving 14 bases of the junction unmatched. Germline CDR1 reads SEHNR; CDR2 reads FQNEAQ (reference sequence). This CDR3 has 17 amino acids. The DNA of the CDR3 is TGTGCCAGCAGCCATGAGGGGACAGCGGAACGAAATCAGCCCCAGCATTTT. Its translation is CASSHEGTAERNQPQHF.

The chain employs TRBV2 and TRBJ1-1; TRBD1 matches 7 bases. CDR1 is SNHLY, CDR2 FYNNEI, per germline. The CDR3 has 14 amino acids. After removal of 5 bases from V and 4 bases from J, the junction contained 7 bases not matched to a gene. The CDR3 DNA sequence: TGTGCCAGCAGTCCGACAGGGATGGGCACTGAAGCTTTCTTT. Encoded protein: CASSPTGMGTEAFF. The whole variable domain, remainder taken from reference TRBV2 and TRBJ1-1, is EPEVTQTPSHQVTQMGQEVILRCVPISNHLYFYWYRQILGQKVEFLVSFYNNEISEKSEIFDDQFSVERPDGSNFTLKIRSTKLEDSAMYFCASSPTGMGTEAFFGQGTRLTVV.

The chain links TRBV10-3 to TRBJ2-1, with D uncertain. The CDR3 is made up of 15 amino acids. V was shortened by 0 bases and J by 0 bases, with 6 bases between the two germline ends. Germline V gene data show CDR1 as ENHRY and CDR2 as SYGVKD. As DNA, the CDR3 is TGTGCCATCAGTGAGTCAGGTCGCTCCTACAATGAGCAGTTCTTC. As protein: CAISESGRSYNEQFF.

CDR3 sequence: CASSRGPGGRPQHF. CDR3 bases: TGTGCCAGCAGCCGGGGACCAGGGGGGCGGCCCCAGCATTTT. The chain is built from TRBV7-9 and TRBJ1-5; 7 nucleotides match TRBD1. CDR3 length: 14 amino acids. V lost 5 bases, J lost 9 bases, and 10 bases stayed unmatched. Germline V CDR1 and CDR2: SEHNR, FQNEAQ (reference sequence).

The rearrangement uses TRBV6-2 or TRBV6-3 and TRBJ2-7; 7 bases match TRBD2. The germline CDR1 and CDR2 sequences are MNHEY and SVGEGT. The CDR3 sequence is 14 residues long. With 6 bases clipped from V and 7 bases from J, the junction kept 12 bases outside the gene matches. DNA of the CDR3: TGTGCCAGCAGCTCTTATAGCGGGTCGGGGGAGCAGTACTTC. As protein: CASSSYSGSGEQYF.

This chain links TRBV4-3 with TRBJ2-3, with a possible D match to TRBD2 (5 bases). The ends were cut back, 0 bases at V and 4 bases at J, with 14 bases in the middle. This CDR3 has 16 residues. Germline CDR1 and CDR2: LGHNA and YSLEER. The DNA for the CDR3 is TGCGCCAGCAGCCAAGATCATGTACCCGGGGCAGATACGCAGTATTTT. Translation: CASSQDHVPGADTQYF.

The count of this clone is one. The genes are TRBV29-1 and TRBJ1-2; TRBD1 might be the D (6 bases). The CDR3 contains 13 residues. Germline CDR1 and CDR2: SQVTM and ANQGSEA. V lost 6 bases, J lost 4 bases, and 15 bases lay in between. This CDR3 is CSVATGTSYGYTF. For the CDR3, the DNA is TGCAGCGTAGCCACCGGGACAAGCTATGGCTACACCTTC.

Notes on this clone: The sample contains more than one DNA sequence encoding this CDR3. This chain connects TRBV18 to TRBJ2-3; D gene uncertain. The V gene lost 0 bases and the J gene lost 0 bases, with 1 base spanning the gap. CDR1 and CDR2 (germline): KGHSH, LQKENI. The length of the CDR3 is 13 residues. CDR3 in DNA: TGTGCCAGCTCACCACCCAGCACAGATACGCAGTATTTT. Amino acids: CASSPPSTDTQYF.

This CDR3 is CASSDSSGDNSPLHF. For the CDR3, the DNA is TGTGCCAGCAGTGACTCGTCAGGAGACAATTCACCCCTCCACTTT. V is TRBV6-4 and J is TRBJ1-6; no firm D call. Germline assignment: CDR1 MRHNA and CDR2 SNTAGT. V was shortened by 0 bases and J by 7 bases, with 10 bases between the two germline ends. The CDR3 runs to 15 residues.

The chain employs TRBV28 and TRBJ1-5; no clear D. V was clipped by 5 bases and J by 6 bases, with 8 bases between them. The CDR3 consists of 12 residues. The V gene's germline CDR1 is MDHEN and CDR2 SYDVKM. CDR3 loop: CASSPAGQPQHF. The CDR3 bases are TGTGCCAGCAGTCCCGCCGGTCAGCCCCAGCATTTT.

The chain carries TRBV7-6 and TRBJ1-1, with 7 bases matching TRBD1. The CDR3 is 13 amino acids. Germline V lookup: CDR1 SGHVS, CDR2 FNYEAQ. The J segment lost 4 bases and the V segment lost 6 bases, leaving 5 bases of the junction unmatched. In DNA, the CDR3 is TGTGCCAGCAGGGACTCAGGGGGCACTGAAGCTTTCTTT. Translated: CASRDSGGTEAFF.

The rearrangement joins TRBV6-2 or TRBV6-3 to TRBJ2-7, with 7 bases that match TRBD2. The J segment lost 3 bases and the V segment lost 6 bases, leaving 8 bases of the junction unmatched. The CDR3 runs to 14 residues. Germline lookup yields CDR1 MNHEY and CDR2 SVGEGT. The CDR3 spells CASRPTSESYEQYF. As DNA, the CDR3 is TGTGCCAGCAGGCCTACTAGCGAGAGCTACGAGCAGTACTTC.

V usage is TRBV4-2 and J usage is TRBJ2-7; 9 bases line up with TRBD1. Trimming cost V 0 bases and J 0 bases; bases outside gene matches: 3. Germline V lookup: CDR1 LGHNA, CDR2 YNFKEQ. The CDR3 runs to 16 residues. This CDR3 reads CASSQEGQGDSYEQYF. The CDR3 DNA reads TGTGCCAGCAGCCAAGAGGGACAGGGAGACTCCTACGAGCAGTACTTC.

The chain is built from TRBV27 and TRBJ2-7; 11 positions match TRBD1. The CDR3 totals 12 residues. The V gene's germline CDR1 is MNHEY and CDR2 SMNVEV (reference sequence). V shed 8 bases, J shed 6 bases, and the junction held 3 bases outside the gene matches. This chain's CDR3 is CASSDRGPEQYF. The CDR3 bases are TGTGCCAGCTCGGACAGGGGGCCCGAGCAGTACTTC.

The CDR3 nucleotides read TGTGCCAGCTCACCACCTTCTTGGCAGTTCGCCTACAATGAGCAGTTCTTC. Translation: CASSPPSWQFAYNEQFF. This chain links TRBV18 with TRBJ2-1, with D unresolved. V was trimmed by 0 bases and J by 2 bases, leaving 14 bases between them. The CDR3 has 17 residues. Germline V CDR1 and CDR2: KGHSH, LQKENI.

The table lists this clone with a count of one. The rearrangement joins TRBV28 to TRBJ2-7; D ambiguous. CDR3 length equals 10 residues. Germline V lookup: CDR1 MDHEN, CDR2 SYDVKM. V dropped 11 bases and J dropped 4 bases, with 9 bases sitting between them. The CDR3 sequence is CAAKRYEQYF. The CDR3 coding sequence is TGTGCCGCCAAGAGATACGAGCAGTACTTC.

A remark on this clone: Germline and junction disagree at one end, which may indicate a read error. V and J are TRBV7-7 and TRBJ2-1; possibly TRBD1 for D (5 bases). The CDR3 is 13 residues long. Looked up from germline, CDR1 is SSHAT and CDR2 is FNYEAQ (reference sequence). The CDR3 sequence is CASSLDSYNEQFF. CDR3 coding DNA: TGTGCTAGCAGCTTAGACAGTTACAATGAGCAGTTCTTC.